Presented here are 32 T cell receptor beta chains from one specimen sequenced in a study of Graves' ophthalmopathy and Graves' hyperthyroidism. Amplification of the TCR beta CDR3 regions used RNA transcripts (as template). HTBI primers served in a first-round RT-PCR, which a second-round multiplex PCR followed. TCRdb re-called the multiplex PCR reads through MiXCR, storing one row per CDR3 protein. Among about 370,000 distinct CDR3 sequences, approximately 18% were seen once, and the ten largest hold 2% to 2.5%. Material for sequencing was peripheral blood. The source is an adult woman with stable Graves' hyperthyroidism.

In its sample, this clonotype was seen many times. The chain links TRBV6-2 or TRBV6-3 to TRBJ1-1; D is undetermined. V shed 1 base and J shed 1 base, with 7 bases lying between them. The CDR3 is 14 residues long. From germline, CDR1 is MNHEY and CDR2 SVGEGT. The CDR3 is CASSYFGRNTEAFF. In DNA form, the CDR3 reads TGTGCCAGCAGTTACTTCGGGAGGAACACTGAAGCTTTCTTT.

This clonotype was counted at least ten times. This chain uses TRBV10-3 with TRBJ2-7, with 8 bases lining up with TRBD1. The CDR3 sequence is 15 residues long. The V gene's germline CDR1 is ENHRY and CDR2 SYGVKD. Unmatched junction bases numbered 7, after V lost 6 bases and J lost 0 bases. The CDR3 DNA sequence: TGTGCCATCAGGAAGACAGGGGTCTTCTCCTACGAGCAGTACTTC. Translated, it gives CAIRKTGVFSYEQYF.

This clonotype was recorded many times. The rearrangement joins TRBV28 to TRBJ1-1; D is possibly TRBD1 (5 bases). This CDR3 comprises 14 residues. CDR1 is MDHEN, CDR2 SYDVKM, per germline. Trimming pared 2 bases from V and 8 bases from J, leaving 15 bases between. CDR3 coding DNA: TGTGCCAGCAGTTTAGGGACGGACCGGGGGGAAGCTTTCTTT. The encoded protein is CASSLGTDRGEAFF.

At least ten counts were recorded for this clonotype. One end of the junction varies from germline; a read error may be responsible. The J gene is TRBJ1-2, the V gene TRBV6-5, with D possibly matching TRBD1 (6 bases). The CDR3 covers 15 residues. CDR1 is MNHEY, CDR2 SVGAGI, per germline. Written as DNA, the CDR3 is TGTGCCAGCAGTTACTCTGGGACACCTCTTTATGGCTACATCTTC. The encoded protein is CASSYSGTPLYGYIF.

This clonotype was picked up a small number of times. This chain connects TRBV6-2 or TRBV6-3 to TRBJ2-2; a possible D gene is TRBD2 (5 bases). The germline V and J ends were trimmed by 8 bases and 2 bases, with 12 bases remaining between them. CDR3 length: 14 amino acids. Germline lookup yields CDR1 MNHEY and CDR2 SVGEGT. CDR3 nucleotides: TGTGCCAGCGTTGGAGGCCTAAACACCGGGGAGCTGTTTTTT. Protein sequence: CASVGGLNTGELFF.

This chain joins TRBV7-2 and TRBJ1-2; 9 nucleotides match TRBD1. CDR3 length: 14 amino acids. The V segment lost 4 bases and the J segment 5 bases; nucleotides outside the gene matches: 5. Per germline, CDR1 SGHTA and CDR2 FQGNSA. This CDR3 is CASSSKQGAYGYTF. CDR3 sequence (DNA): TGTGCCAGCAGCTCGAAACAGGGGGCGTATGGCTACACCTTC. Variable domain in full (rest from reference TRBV7-2 and TRBJ1-2): GAGVSQSPSNKVTEKGKDVELRCDPISGHTALYWYRQSLGQGLEFLIYFQGNSAPDKSGLPSDRFSAERTGGSVSTLTIQRTQQEDSAVYLCASSSKQGAYGYTFGSGTRLTVV.

In its sample, this clonotype was seen many times. The CDR3 DNA reads TGTGCCAGCACTCGACTAGCCCGGCAGTACTTC. Its protein is CASTRLARQYF. J is TRBJ2-7 and V is TRBV6-1, with 7 positions matching TRBD2. CDR1 and CDR2 from the germline V gene are MNHNS and SASEGT. This CDR3 is 11 amino acids long. J lost 9 bases, V lost 7 bases, and 6 bases had no gene match.

This clonotype was seen repeatedly, ten times or more. The V call is TRBV24-1, the J call TRBJ2-7; D remains unclear. The length of the CDR3 is 12 residues. From germline, CDR1 is KGHDR and CDR2 SFDVKD. Trimming removed 6 bases from V and 0 bases from J, with 5 bases in between. CDR3 coding DNA: TGTGCCACCAGTCCGGACTCCTACGAGCAGTACTTC. Translated: CATSPDSYEQYF.

There are many counts of this clonotype. The genes are TRBV6-1 and TRBJ2-2; TRBD1 aligns across 10 bases. The CDR3 consists of 16 residues. The germline CDR1 and CDR2 sequences are MNHNS and SASEGT. V trimming: 5 bases; J trimming: 5 bases; junction bases outside the gene matches: 8. The CDR3 DNA follows: TGTGCCAGCAGTCGGACAGGGGGAGATGGAACCGGGGAGCTGTTTTTT. Translation gives CASSRTGGDGTGELFF.

The chain employs TRBV11-2 and TRBJ2-3; D possibly corresponds to TRBD1 (6 bases). CDR1 and CDR2 (germline): SGHAT, FQNNGV. The CDR3 sequence is 15 residues long. V gave up 1 base and J gave up 6 bases, with 14 bases separating them. CDR3 protein: CASSLVYQGSDTQYF. CDR3 nucleotides: TGTGCCAGCAGCTTAGTGTACCAGGGGTCGGATACGCAGTATTTT.

This clonotype was seen many times. The CDR3 loop is CSASSVVSPVNEQYF. The CDR3 DNA sequence: TGCAGTGCTAGTTCGGTTGTTTCCCCTGTGAACGAGCAGTACTTC. The chain combines TRBV20-1 with TRBJ2-7; no definite D call. The germline V and J ends were trimmed by 3 bases and 5 bases, with 20 bases remaining between them. This CDR3 region has 15 residues. Germline V lookup: CDR1 DFQATT, CDR2 SNEGSKA (reference sequence).

This clonotype came up many times. The rearrangement joins TRBV7-8 to TRBJ2-5; 7 bases align to TRBD1. Per germline, CDR1 SGHVS and CDR2 FQNEAQ. This CDR3 spans 17 amino acids. Trimming took 5 bases from V and 0 from J; bases not matched to a gene: 12. CDR3 amino acids: CASSESYRGLNQETQYF. For the CDR3, the DNA is TGTGCCAGCAGCGAGTCCTACAGGGGCCTAAACCAAGAGACCCAGTACTTC.

This clonotype was observed at least ten times. The chain links TRBV5-1 to TRBJ2-2; 8 nucleotides agree with TRBD2. From germline, CDR1 is SGHRS and CDR2 YFSETQ. V dropped 2 bases and J dropped 7; count of bases not matched to a gene: 7. CDR3 size: 15 residues. The CDR3 is CASSFSAGGGGELFF. In DNA, the CDR3 is TGCGCCAGCAGCTTCTCGGCGGGAGGTGGCGGGGAGCTGTTTTTT.

This clonotype appeared many times. The rearrangement joins TRBV6-5 to TRBJ1-3, with 7 positions matching TRBD1. J gave up 0 bases and V 7 bases, and 3 bases lay outside the gene matches. This CDR3 contains 14 residues. The germline V gene has CDR1 MNHEY and CDR2 SVGAGI. CDR3 loop: CASKQGHSGNTIYF. The CDR3 DNA is TGTGCCAGCAAACAGGGGCACTCTGGAAACACCATATATTTT.

Comments on this clonotype: At one end the junction does not follow the germline gene, possibly because of a read error. This rearrangement joins TRBV11-2 to TRBJ1-2; 7 bases map to TRBD1. Germline V gene data show CDR1 as SGHAT and CDR2 as FQNNGV. The CDR3 covers 18 residues. CDR3 residues: CSSSVGGFYGTEIYGYTF. The DNA of the CDR3 is TGTTCCAGCAGCGTAGGGGGCTTTTATGGGACAGAGATCTATGGCTACACCTTC.

Worth noting for this clonotype: Because it lacks the conserved phenylalanine or tryptophan at the end, this CDR3 is likely a read error. The chain couples TRBV4-3 to TRBJ2-7; TRBD1 agrees at 9 bases. This CDR3 spans 16 amino acids. V gave up 0 bases and J gave up 5 bases; unmatched junction bases: 8. Germline V gene sequence: CDR1 LGHNA, CDR2 YSLEER. The CDR3 DNA reads TGCGCCAGCAGCCAAGATAGGGACAGGGTCGGCAACGAGCAGTACCTC. It encodes CASSQDRDRVGNEQYL.

This clonotype was detected ten times or more. The chain has TRBV11-2 and TRBJ1-2; D is possibly TRBD1 (5 bases). V was shortened by 4 bases and J by 5 bases, with 17 bases between the two germline ends. The germline V gene encodes CDR1 SGHAT and CDR2 FQNNGV. The CDR3 consists of 15 residues. The CDR3 loop is CASSSPRGDSYGYTF. In nucleotides, the CDR3 is TGTGCCAGCAGCTCCCCCCGAGGGGACTCTTATGGCTACACCTTC.

This clonotype was seen repeatedly, ten times or more. The CDR3 reads CASSDAGEAFF. CDR3 DNA sequence: TGTGCCAGCAGTGATGCAGGGGAAGCTTTCTTT. The chain has TRBV2 and TRBJ1-1, with D tentatively TRBD1 (5 bases). Trimming took off 3 bases at V and 8 bases at J, with 7 bases between the two ends. There are 11 residues in the CDR3. The germline CDR1 and CDR2 sequences are SNHLY and FYNNEI.

Here the CDR3 DNA reads TGTGCCAGCAGCCCCCCAGGGACAGACATTCAGTACTTC. It yields the protein CASSPPGTDIQYF. The V gene is TRBV3-1, the J gene TRBJ2-4, with 7 bases that match TRBD1. The CDR3 totals 13 residues. Germline CDR1 LGHDT, CDR2 YNNKEL (reference sequence). The junction had 5 bases not matched to a gene; V was cut back by 4 bases and J by 8 bases. Complete variable domain (other parts from reference TRBV3-1 and TRBJ2-4): DTAVSQTPKYLVTQMGNDKSIKCEQNLGHDTMYWYKQDSKKFLKIMFSYNNKELIINETVPNRFSPKSPDKAHLNLHINSLELGDSAVYFCASSPPGTDIQYFGAGTRLSVL.

The sample holds many counts of this clonotype. The chain recombines TRBV2 with TRBJ2-5; D may be TRBD2 (6 bases). Trimming took 4 bases from V and 2 from J, leaving 11 bases between them. The germline V gene encodes CDR1 SNHLY and CDR2 FYNNEI. The CDR3 has 14 residues. CDR3 amino acids: CASSVAGGQETQYF. The CDR3 coding sequence is TGTGCCAGCAGTGTTGCTGGAGGGCAAGAGACCCAGTACTTC.

This clonotype was counted at least ten times. The gene calls are TRBV24-1 and TRBJ2-7; 9 positions agree with TRBD1. This CDR3 region has 14 residues. After removal of 4 bases from V and 5 bases from J, the junction contained 5 bases not matched to a gene. The germline CDR1 and CDR2 sequences are KGHDR and SFDVKD. The CDR3 sequence is CATSDPGTGNEQYF. CDR3 in DNA: TGTGCCACCAGTGACCCCGGGACAGGGAACGAGCAGTACTTC.

At least ten counts were recorded for this clonotype. V and J are TRBV2 and TRBJ1-1; tentative D call: TRBD1 (6 bases). V gave up 8 bases and J gave up 7 bases, with 20 bases separating them. The germline V gene encodes CDR1 SNHLY and CDR2 FYNNEI. This CDR3 has 14 residues. CDR3 in amino acids: CASSEDGRGLEAFF. In nucleotides, the CDR3 is TGTGCCAGCTCCGAGGATGGCAGGGGCCTTGAAGCTTTCTTT.

This clonotype came up many times. The chain is built from TRBV6-5 and TRBJ1-3; D unclear. Per germline, CDR1 MNHEY and CDR2 SVGAGI. This CDR3 comprises 17 residues. The V end was cut by 0 bases, the J end by 7 bases, with 19 bases between. DNA of the CDR3: TGTGCCAGCAGTTACTCGTACCGGGCAGGCATGGGGAACACCATATATTTT. Translated, it gives CASSYSYRAGMGNTIYF.

This clonotype was observed at least ten times. The rearrangement links TRBV20-1 to TRBJ1-1; no clear D gene. This CDR3 spans 13 amino acids. Looked up from germline, CDR1 is DFQATT and CDR2 is SNEGSKA (reference sequence). V gave up 6 bases and J gave up 2 bases, with 13 bases separating them. The CDR3 region is CSATKTANTEAFF. The CDR3 DNA is TGCAGTGCCACGAAAACAGCAAACACTGAAGCTTTCTTT.

This clonotype occurred many times. The chain has TRBV29-1 and TRBJ2-7; 10 bases match TRBD2. CDR3 length equals 15 residues. Germline V gives CDR1 SQVTM, CDR2 ANQGSEA. V lost 4 bases to trimming and J lost 3 bases; unmatched junction nucleotides: 9. Here the CDR3 DNA reads TGCAGCGTTGCGTTCCTAGCGGGAGTGAACTACGAGCAGTACTTC. Translating it yields CSVAFLAGVNYEQYF.

Only a few counts were recorded for this clonotype. Possible read error: a much larger clone is one base away. The J gene is TRBJ2-5, the V gene TRBV11-2; the D is unclear. The germline gives CDR1 SGHAT, CDR2 FQNNGV. This CDR3 comprises 13 residues. CDR3 region: CTSSMRFQETQYF. In nucleotides, the CDR3 is TGTACCAGCAGTATGCGGTTCCAAGAGACCCAGTACTTC.

A few counts support this clonotype. This chain uses TRBV29-1 with TRBJ1-4; D is ambiguous. Germline loops: CDR1 SQVTM, CDR2 ANQGSEA. V lost 7 bases and J 0 bases, leaving 9 bases between the germline ends. This CDR3 spans 13 amino acids. The CDR3 region is CSAILATNEKLFF. CDR3 nucleotides: TGCAGCGCGATACTTGCAACTAATGAAAAACTGTTTTTT.

This clonotype has more than one count but fewer than ten. The chain is built from TRBV10-3 and TRBJ2-7, with 8 bases lining up with TRBD2. CDR1 ENHRY and CDR2 SYGVKD come from the germline V gene. With V trimmed by 4 bases and J by 3 bases, 14 bases remained unmatched. This CDR3 comprises 17 residues. CDR3 protein: CAISVPLGGLGFYEQYF. The DNA of the CDR3 is TGTGCCATCAGTGTCCCACTCGGGGGACTAGGGTTCTACGAGCAGTACTTC.

This clonotype has ten or more counts. The J gene is TRBJ1-1, the V gene TRBV7-2, with D perhaps TRBD1 (5 bases). Trimming shortened V by 1 base and J by 4 bases, and 10 bases separated the two germline ends. The germline V gene encodes CDR1 SGHTA and CDR2 FQGNSA. The CDR3 has 14 amino acids. The CDR3 spells CASSLVGVSTEAFF. Written as DNA, the CDR3 is TGTGCCAGCAGCTTAGTGGGGGTTAGCACTGAAGCTTTCTTT.

This clonotype has a count of ten or more. The chain employs TRBV7-3 and TRBJ1-2, with 11 bases matching TRBD1. The CDR3 is 14 amino acids. In germline, CDR1 is SGHTA, CDR2 FQGTGA. V lost 4 bases, J lost 8 bases, and 6 bases stayed unmatched. Here the CDR3 reads CASSSGQGAEGYTF. CDR3 nucleotides: TGTGCCAGCAGCTCAGGACAGGGGGCTGAAGGCTACACCTTC.

Ten or more counts support this clonotype. The rearrangement uses TRBV6-5 and TRBJ1-1, with 12 bases lining up with TRBD1. This CDR3 has 16 residues. The germline V gene encodes CDR1 MNHEY and CDR2 SVGAGI. Trimming removed 6 bases from V and 3 bases from J; junction bases left unmatched: 8. CDR3 region: CASSRDRGRGYTEAFF. DNA for the CDR3: TGTGCCAGCAGCCGGGACAGGGGGCGGGGGTACACTGAAGCTTTCTTT.

This clonotype was recorded many times. The chain uses TRBV14 and TRBJ2-7; D remains unclear. Germline V gene data show CDR1 as SGHDN and CDR2 as FVKESK. The V gene lost 1 base and the J gene lost 2 bases, with 15 bases spanning the gap. The CDR3 loop spans 16 amino acids. This CDR3 is CASSQALLRTPYEQYF. Written as DNA, the CDR3 is TGTGCCAGCAGCCAAGCACTGCTTCGGACGCCCTACGAGCAGTACTTC.